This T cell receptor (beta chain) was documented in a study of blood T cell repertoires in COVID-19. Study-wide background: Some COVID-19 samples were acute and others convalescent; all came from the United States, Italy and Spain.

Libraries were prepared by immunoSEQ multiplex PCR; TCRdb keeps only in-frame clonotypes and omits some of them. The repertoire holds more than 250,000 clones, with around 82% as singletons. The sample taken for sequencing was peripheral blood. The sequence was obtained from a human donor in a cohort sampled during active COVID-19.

The CDR3 DNA reads as TGCGCCAGCAGTCAACGGACAGGGTGGCGGGAAAAACTGTTTTTT. Translated, it gives CASSQRTGWREKLFF. The J gene is TRBJ1-4, the V gene TRBV23-1, with 8 bases lining up with TRBD1. TRBV23-1 is marked as an open reading frame, function uncertain. The CDR3 is made up of 15 amino acids. V gave up 2 bases and J gave up 8 bases; unmatched junction bases: 7.